Shown below are 17 T cell receptor beta chains from a single sample sequenced in a study of blood T cell repertoires in COVID-19. Only in-frame clones appear in the TCRdb table, and some are missing; sequencing was by immunoSEQ multiplex PCR. This sample has 450,000 or so clones, with 85% to 90% found just once. The sequenced material came from peripheral blood. The receptors were sampled from a man in his late teens or twenties with COVID-19, enrolled during active disease.

The chain employs TRBV20-1 and TRBJ2-1; D unclear. V was clipped by 5 bases and J by 7 bases, with 6 bases between them. The CDR3 contains 10 residues. Germline V gene data show CDR1 as DFQATT and CDR2 as SNEGSKA (reference sequence). The CDR3 coding sequence is TGCAGTGCTCAGCGAAATGAGCAGTTCTTC. Amino acids: CSAQRNEQFF.

The chain links TRBV6-5 to TRBJ1-1; 8 nucleotides match TRBD1. V dropped 0 bases and J dropped 7; count of bases not matched to a gene: 4. The V gene's germline CDR1 is MNHEY and CDR2 SVGAGI. This CDR3 comprises 14 residues. This CDR3 is CASSYSNRGDEAFF. The CDR3 DNA reads as TGTGCCAGCAGTTACTCAAACAGGGGGGATGAAGCTTTCTTT.

The chain carries TRBV5-4 and TRBJ2-3; 10 bases are shared with TRBD2. J lost 4 bases, V lost 0 bases, and 5 bases had no gene match. The germline V gene has CDR1 SGHNT and CDR2 YYREEE (reference sequence). The CDR3 has 16 residues. This chain's CDR3 is CASSLGLAGAADTQYF. The CDR3 DNA reads as TGTGCCAGCAGCTTGGGGCTAGCGGGAGCGGCAGATACGCAGTATTTT.

This chain links TRBV5-4 with TRBJ2-3, with D tentatively TRBD1 (5 bases). From germline, CDR1 is SGHNT and CDR2 YYREEE (reference sequence). The CDR3 loop spans 15 amino acids. Trimming pared 7 bases from V and 0 bases from J, leaving 15 bases between. This CDR3 reads CASGIQATSTDTQYF. The CDR3 bases are TGTGCCAGCGGCATACAGGCTACTAGCACAGATACGCAGTATTTT.

The V and J genes are TRBV9 and TRBJ2-1; the match to TRBD2 covers 9 bases. This CDR3 contains 17 residues. Germline trimming cut 0 bases from V and 2 bases from J; bases unmatched to any gene: 6. The germline V gene has CDR1 SGDLS and CDR2 YYNGEE. This CDR3 is CASSVEGAGGPYNEQFF. The CDR3 coding sequence is TGTGCCAGCAGCGTAGAAGGGGCGGGAGGGCCCTACAATGAGCAGTTCTTC.

This chain links TRBV2 with TRBJ2-5; TRBD1 is a possible D gene (6 bases). Germline assignment: CDR1 SNHLY and CDR2 FYNNEI. The CDR3 is 14 residues long. Between the trimmed V and J ends, which lost 7 bases and 5 bases, there was a span of 17 bases. The CDR3 is CASTRTALSETQYF. CDR3 nucleotides: TGTGCCAGCACCCGGACAGCACTCTCGGAGACCCAGTACTTC.

The rearrangement joins TRBV27 to TRBJ2-2; TRBD2 might be the D (6 bases). Trimming removed 1 base at V and 5 bases at J, with 14 bases between. From germline, CDR1 is MNHEY and CDR2 SMNVEV (reference sequence). The CDR3 is made up of 16 amino acids. CDR3 amino acids: CASSLWLGGRTGELFF. CDR3 nucleotides: TGTGCCAGCAGTTTATGGCTCGGGGGTAGGACCGGGGAGCTGTTTTTT.

This clone showed up just once. J is TRBJ2-2 and V is TRBV2; 10 bases are a match to TRBD2. Germline values: CDR1 SNHLY, CDR2 FYNNEI. The CDR3 is 15 residues long. The V and J ends lost 6 bases and 1 base, in that order; junction bases with no gene match: 2. CDR3 in DNA: TGTGCCAGCAGCGCTAGCGGGGGGAACACCGGGGAGCTGTTTTTT. It yields the protein CASSASGGNTGELFF.

The chain links TRBV6-5 to TRBJ1-1, with D hard to call. Germline CDR1 reads MNHEY; CDR2 reads SVGAGI. The V end lost 2 bases, the J end lost 8 bases, and 18 bases lay between the germline ends. CDR3 length equals 15 residues. Written as DNA, the CDR3 is TGTGCCAGCAGTTACCTTGACACCCGGGGTGGCGAAGCTTTCTTT. Translation: CASSYLDTRGGEAFF.

This clone was seen only once. The chain couples TRBV5-1 to TRBJ2-3; TRBD2 aligns across 10 bases. The CDR3 loop spans 16 amino acids. CDR1 is SGHRS, CDR2 YFSETQ, per germline. V lost 5 bases and J lost 5; bases outside the gene matches: 11. The CDR3, as DNA: TGCGCCAGCAGTTTAATAGCGGGGGGTTCCATAGATACGCAGTATTTT. Residues: CASSLIAGGSIDTQYF. The full variable domain, rest sourced from reference TRBV5-1 and TRBJ2-3, is KAGVTQTPRYLIKTRGQQVTLSCSPISGHRSVSWYQQTPGQGLQFLFEYFSETQRNKGNFPGRFSGRQFSNSRSEMNVSTLELGDSALYLCASSLIAGGSIDTQYFGPGTRLTVL.

This chain joins TRBV5-4 and TRBJ1-2, with D perhaps matching TRBD1 (6 bases). Germline CDR1 SGHNT, CDR2 YYREEE (reference sequence). V was pared by 0 bases and J by 8 bases, with 11 bases between. The CDR3 sequence is 13 residues long. The CDR3 bases are TGTGCCAGCAGCTTGGAACAGGGTGGAGGCTACACCTTC. This encodes CASSLEQGGGYTF.

The rearrangement joins TRBV7-9 to TRBJ2-7, with D maybe TRBD2 (5 bases). The length of the CDR3 is 15 residues. V was clipped by 1 base and J by 0 bases, with 10 bases between them. Germline-derived CDR1 and CDR2 are SEHNR and FQNEAQ (reference sequence). CDR3 bases: TGTGCCAGCAGCTTAGAATCCGACTACTCCTACGAGCAGTACTTC. This gives the protein CASSLESDYSYEQYF.

A single count supports this clone. The chain uses TRBV30 and TRBJ2-2, with D perhaps TRBD2 (5 bases). Deletions cut 2 bases from V and 6 bases from J, with 13 bases between. Germline V lookup: CDR1 GTSNPN, CDR2 SVGIG (reference sequence). CDR3 size: 14 residues. The CDR3 region has the DNA TGTGCCTGGAGTCGCGGGCTGGGGTCCGGGGAGCTGTTTTTT. As protein: CAWSRGLGSGELFF. Full variable domain (missing parts from reference TRBV30 and TRBJ2-2): SQTIHQWPATLVQPVGSPLSLECTVEGTSNPNLYWYRQAAGRGLQLLFYSVGIGQISSEVPQNLSASRPQDRQFILSSKKLLLSDSGFYLCAWSRGLGSGELFFGEGSRLTVL.

This chain connects TRBV5-1 to TRBJ2-1; 10 bases agree with TRBD2. V shed 0 bases, J shed 6 bases, and the junction held 3 bases outside the gene matches. The CDR3 has 15 residues. From germline, CDR1 is SGHRS and CDR2 YFSETQ. The CDR3 spells CASSLGPSGSNEQFF. The DNA for the CDR3 is TGCGCCAGCAGCTTGGGGCCTAGCGGGAGCAATGAGCAGTTCTTC.

This sequence joins TRBV10-3 and TRBJ2-1; 8 bases are shared with TRBD2. Germline assignment: CDR1 ENHRY and CDR2 SYGVKD. There are 16 residues in the CDR3. Trimming removed 4 bases from V and 9 bases from J; junction bases left unmatched: 14. CDR3 loop: CAISGLITGGGSEQFF. DNA for the CDR3: TGTGCCATCAGTGGGCTTATCACGGGAGGGGGGAGTGAGCAGTTCTTC.

The chain is built from TRBV4-1 and TRBJ1-6; D uncertain. CDR3 size: 15 residues. The V gene's germline CDR1 is MGHRA and CDR2 YSYEKL. The V gene lost 1 base and the J gene lost 6 bases, with 10 bases spanning the gap. CDR3 region: CASSQAWEGNSPLHF. The DNA of the CDR3 is TGCGCCAGCAGCCAAGCGTGGGAGGGTAATTCACCCCTCCACTTT.

V and J are TRBV19 and TRBJ2-7; 8 bases map to TRBD1. CDR1 and CDR2 (germline): LNHDA, SQIVND (reference sequence). This CDR3 region has 17 residues. The ends lost 1 base at V and 2 bases at J; junction bases unmatched: 10. The chain's CDR3 is CASSIAHGDRSPYEQYF. In DNA, the CDR3 is TGTGCCAGTAGTATAGCCCACGGGGACAGGAGTCCCTACGAGCAGTACTTC. Complete variable domain (other parts from reference TRBV19 and TRBJ2-7): DGGITQSPKYLFRKEGQNVTLSCEQNLNHDAMYWYRQDPGQGLRLIYYSQIVNDFQKGDIAEGYSVSREKKESFPLTVTSAQKNPTAFYLCASSIAHGDRSPYEQYFGPGTRLTVT.